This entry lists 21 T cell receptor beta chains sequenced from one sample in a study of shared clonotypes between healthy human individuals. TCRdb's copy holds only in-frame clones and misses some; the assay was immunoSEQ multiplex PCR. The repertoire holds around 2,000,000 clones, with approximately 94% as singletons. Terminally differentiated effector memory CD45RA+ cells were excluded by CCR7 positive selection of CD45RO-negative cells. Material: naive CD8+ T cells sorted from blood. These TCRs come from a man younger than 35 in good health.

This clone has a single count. The CDR3 protein is CASSLGQEIDTQYF. CDR3 DNA: TGTGCCAGCAGCCTCGGACAGGAGATAGATACGCAGTATTTT. The J gene is TRBJ2-3, the V gene TRBV7-8; 7 positions agree with TRBD1. Trimming removed 5 bases from V and 5 bases from J; junction bases left unmatched: 7. Germline values: CDR1 SGHVS, CDR2 FQNEAQ. CDR3 length: 14 residues.

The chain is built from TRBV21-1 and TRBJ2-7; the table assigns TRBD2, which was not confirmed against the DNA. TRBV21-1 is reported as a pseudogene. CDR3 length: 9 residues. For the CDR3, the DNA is TGTGCCAGCAGCAAAAGTAACGGCTTC. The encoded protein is CASSKSNGF.

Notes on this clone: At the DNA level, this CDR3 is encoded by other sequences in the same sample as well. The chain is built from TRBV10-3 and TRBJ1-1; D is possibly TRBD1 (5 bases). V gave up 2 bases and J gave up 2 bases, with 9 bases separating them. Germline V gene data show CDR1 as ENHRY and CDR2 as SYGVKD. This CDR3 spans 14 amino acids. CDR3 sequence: CAISEAGTNTEAFF. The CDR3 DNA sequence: TGTGCCATCAGTGAGGCCGGGACTAACACTGAAGCTTTCTTT.

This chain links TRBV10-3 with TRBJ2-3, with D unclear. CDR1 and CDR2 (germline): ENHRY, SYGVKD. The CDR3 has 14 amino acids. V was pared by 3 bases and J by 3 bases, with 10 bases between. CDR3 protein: CAISDLRGTDTQYF. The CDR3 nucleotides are TGTGCCATCAGTGACTTACGTGGGACAGATACGCAGTATTTT.

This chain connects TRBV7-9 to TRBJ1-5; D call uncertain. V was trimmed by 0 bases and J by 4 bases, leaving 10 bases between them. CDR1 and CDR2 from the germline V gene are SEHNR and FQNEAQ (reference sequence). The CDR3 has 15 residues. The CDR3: CASSLADEINQPQHF. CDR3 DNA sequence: TGTGCCAGCAGCTTAGCAGATGAGATAAATCAGCCCCAGCATTTT.

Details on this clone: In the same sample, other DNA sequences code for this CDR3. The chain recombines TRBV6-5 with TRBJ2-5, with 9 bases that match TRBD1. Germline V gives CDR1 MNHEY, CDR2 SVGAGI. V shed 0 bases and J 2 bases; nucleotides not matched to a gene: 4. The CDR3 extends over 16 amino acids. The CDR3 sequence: CASSYSGQGLQETQYF. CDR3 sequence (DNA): TGTGCCAGCAGTTACTCGGGACAGGGACTGCAAGAGACCCAGTACTTC.

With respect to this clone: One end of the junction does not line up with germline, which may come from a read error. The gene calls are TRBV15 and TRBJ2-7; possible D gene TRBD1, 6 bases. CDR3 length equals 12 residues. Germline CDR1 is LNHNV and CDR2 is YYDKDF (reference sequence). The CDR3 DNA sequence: TGTGCCACGGAAGGGGTGACAGGTGGACAGTGGTTC. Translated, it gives CATEGVTGGQWF. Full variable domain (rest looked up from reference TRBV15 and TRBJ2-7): DAMVIQNPRYQVTQFGKPVTLSCSQTLNHNVMYWYQQKSSQAPKLLFHYYDKDFNNEADTPDNFQSRRPNTSFCFLDIRSPGLGDTAMYLCATEGVTGGQWFGPGTRLTVT.

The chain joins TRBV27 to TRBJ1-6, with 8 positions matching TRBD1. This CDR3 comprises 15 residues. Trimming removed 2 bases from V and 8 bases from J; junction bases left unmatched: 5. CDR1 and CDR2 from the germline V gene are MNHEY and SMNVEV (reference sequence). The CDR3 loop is CASSLVQGVYSPLHF. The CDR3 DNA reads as TGTGCCAGCAGTTTAGTACAGGGGGTTTATTCACCCCTCCACTTT.

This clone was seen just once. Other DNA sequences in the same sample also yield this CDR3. The DNA of the CDR3 is TGTGCCAGCAGTTACTCGGGCGAGGGGGGCACTGAAGCTTTCTTT. This codes for CASSYSGEGGTEAFF. V gene TRBV6-5 combines with J gene TRBJ1-1; D possibly corresponds to TRBD1 (6 bases). In germline, CDR1 is MNHEY, CDR2 SVGAGI. This CDR3 is 15 amino acids long. V dropped 0 bases and J dropped 4 bases, with 12 bases sitting between them.

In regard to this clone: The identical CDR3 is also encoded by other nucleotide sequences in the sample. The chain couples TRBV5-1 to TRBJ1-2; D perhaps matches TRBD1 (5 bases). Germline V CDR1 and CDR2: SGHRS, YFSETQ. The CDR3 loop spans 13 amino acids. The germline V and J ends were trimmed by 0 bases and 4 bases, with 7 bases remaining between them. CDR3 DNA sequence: TGCGCCAGCAGCTTGGATGGGGGCTATGGCTACACCTTC. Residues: CASSLDGGYGYTF.

CDR3 amino acids: CASSLGGRAGPNEQFF. CDR3 in DNA: TGTGCCAGCAGCTTAGGGGGCAGGGCGGGTCCCAATGAGCAGTTCTTC. J is TRBJ2-1 and V is TRBV11-2; D could derive from TRBD1 or TRBD2 (5 bases each). The CDR3 is 16 amino acids. Deletions cut 1 base from V and 6 bases from J, with 16 bases between. Germline CDR1 SGHAT, CDR2 FQNNGV. Full variable domain (remainder filled in from reference TRBV11-2 and TRBJ2-1): EAGVAQSPRYKIIEKRQSVAFWCNPISGHATLYWYQQILGQGPKLLIQFQNNGVVDDSQLPKDRFSAERLKGVDSTLKIQPAKLEDSAVYLCASSLGGRAGPNEQFFGPGTRLTVL.

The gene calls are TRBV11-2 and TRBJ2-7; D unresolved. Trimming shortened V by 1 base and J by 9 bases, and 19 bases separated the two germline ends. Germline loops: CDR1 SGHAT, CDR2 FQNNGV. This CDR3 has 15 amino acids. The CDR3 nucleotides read TGTGCCAGCAGCTTAGGCCCTCAACCCGCTACGGGGCAGTACTTC. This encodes CASSLGPQPATGQYF.

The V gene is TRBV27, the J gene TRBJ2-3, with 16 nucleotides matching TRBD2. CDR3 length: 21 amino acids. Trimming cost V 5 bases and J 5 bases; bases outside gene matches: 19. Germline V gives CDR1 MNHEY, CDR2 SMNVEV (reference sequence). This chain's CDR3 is CASSTLQRPGLAGGQGDTQYF. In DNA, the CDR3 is TGTGCCAGCAGTACATTACAAAGACCGGGACTAGCGGGGGGGCAGGGAGATACGCAGTATTTT.

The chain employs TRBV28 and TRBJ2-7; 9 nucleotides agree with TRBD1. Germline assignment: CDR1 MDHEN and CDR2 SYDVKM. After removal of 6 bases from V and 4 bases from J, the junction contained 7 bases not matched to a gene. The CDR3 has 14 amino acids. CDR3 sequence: CASSLQGARYEQYF. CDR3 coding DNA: TGTGCCAGCAGCCTACAGGGGGCACGATACGAGCAGTACTTC.

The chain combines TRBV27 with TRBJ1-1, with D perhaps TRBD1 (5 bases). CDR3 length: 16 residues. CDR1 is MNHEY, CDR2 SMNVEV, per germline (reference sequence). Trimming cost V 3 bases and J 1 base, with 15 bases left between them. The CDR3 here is CASSLLMETANTEAFF. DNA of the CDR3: TGTGCCAGCAGTTTGCTGATGGAGACAGCGAACACTGAAGCTTTCTTT.

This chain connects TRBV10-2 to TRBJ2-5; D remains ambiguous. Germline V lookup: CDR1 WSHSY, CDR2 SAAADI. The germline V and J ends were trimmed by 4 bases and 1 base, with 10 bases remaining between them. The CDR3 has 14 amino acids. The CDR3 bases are TGCGCCAGCAGTGTATCCTCCTTCCAAGAGACCCAGTACTTC. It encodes CASSVSSFQETQYF.

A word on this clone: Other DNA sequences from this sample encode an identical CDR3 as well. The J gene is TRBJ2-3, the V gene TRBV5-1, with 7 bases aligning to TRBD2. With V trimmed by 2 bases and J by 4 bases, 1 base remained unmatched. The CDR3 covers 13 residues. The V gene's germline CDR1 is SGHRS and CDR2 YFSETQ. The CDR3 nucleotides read TGCGCCAGCAGCTTTGGGGGGGCAGATACGCAGTATTTT. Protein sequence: CASSFGGADTQYF.

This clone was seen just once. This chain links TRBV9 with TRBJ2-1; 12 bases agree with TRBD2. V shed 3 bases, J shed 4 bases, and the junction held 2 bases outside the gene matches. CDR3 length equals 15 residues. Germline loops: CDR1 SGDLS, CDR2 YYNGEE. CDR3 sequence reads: CASSETSGSYNEQFF. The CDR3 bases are TGTGCCAGCAGCGAGACTAGCGGGAGTTACAATGAGCAGTTCTTC.

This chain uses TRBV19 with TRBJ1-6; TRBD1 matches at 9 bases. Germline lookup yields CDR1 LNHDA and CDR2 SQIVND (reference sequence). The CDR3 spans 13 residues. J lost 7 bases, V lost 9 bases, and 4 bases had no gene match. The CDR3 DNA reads TGTGCCAGCACGGACAGGGGAAATTCACCCCTCCACTTT. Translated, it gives CASTDRGNSPLHF.

This CDR3 is CASSSDTPYEQYF. CDR3 in DNA: TGTGCCAGCAGCAGTGACACCCCCTACGAGCAGTACTTC. The chain joins TRBV5-4 to TRBJ2-7, with unresolved D. The germline gives CDR1 SGHNT, CDR2 YYREEE (reference sequence). V was pared by 4 bases and J by 2 bases, with 10 bases between. The CDR3 is 13 amino acids.

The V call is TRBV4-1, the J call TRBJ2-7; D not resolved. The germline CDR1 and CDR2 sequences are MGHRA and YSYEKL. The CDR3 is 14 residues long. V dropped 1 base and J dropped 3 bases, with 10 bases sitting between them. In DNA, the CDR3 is TGCGCCAGCAGCCAAGGTTGGGCAGACTACGAGCAGTACTTC. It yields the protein CASSQGWADYEQYF.